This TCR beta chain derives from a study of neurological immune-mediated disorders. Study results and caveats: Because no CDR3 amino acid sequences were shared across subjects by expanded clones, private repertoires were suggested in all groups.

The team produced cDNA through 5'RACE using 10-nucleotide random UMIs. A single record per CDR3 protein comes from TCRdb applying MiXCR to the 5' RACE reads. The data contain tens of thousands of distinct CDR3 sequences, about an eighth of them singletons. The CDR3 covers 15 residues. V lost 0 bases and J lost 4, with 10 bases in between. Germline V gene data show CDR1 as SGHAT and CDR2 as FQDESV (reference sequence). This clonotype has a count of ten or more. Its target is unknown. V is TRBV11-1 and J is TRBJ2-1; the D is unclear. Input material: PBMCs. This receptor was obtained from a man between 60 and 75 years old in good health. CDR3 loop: CASSLAVGLYNEQFF. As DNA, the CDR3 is TGTGCCAGCAGCTTAGCGGTCGGGTTATACAATGAGCAGTTCTTC.